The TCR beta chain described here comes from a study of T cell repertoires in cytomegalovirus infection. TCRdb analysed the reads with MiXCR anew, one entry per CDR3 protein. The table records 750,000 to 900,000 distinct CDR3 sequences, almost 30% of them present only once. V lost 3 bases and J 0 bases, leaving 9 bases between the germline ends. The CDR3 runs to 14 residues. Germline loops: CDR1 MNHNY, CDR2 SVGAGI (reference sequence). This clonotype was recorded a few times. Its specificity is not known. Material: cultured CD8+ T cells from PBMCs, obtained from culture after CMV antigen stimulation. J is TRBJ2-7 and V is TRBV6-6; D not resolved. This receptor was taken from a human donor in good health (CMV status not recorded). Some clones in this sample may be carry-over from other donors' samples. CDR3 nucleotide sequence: TGTGCCAGCAGTTATGTCCAGGACTCCTACGAGCAGTACGTC. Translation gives CASSYVQDSYEQYV.